Listed below are T cell receptor beta chains from one sample, sequenced in a study of cytomegalovirus exposure and HLA in healthy donors. Only in-frame clones appear in the TCRdb table, and some are missing; sequencing was by immunoSEQ multiplex PCR. The repertoire has about 130,000 clones, around 81% of them found once; the top ten carry around 0.67%. Sequencing was performed on PBMCs. The receptors stem from a man aged 18-30 years in good health and CMV-seronegative. Each CDR3 is given with its conserved first and last residue. The D gene is left open where the match is weak. Some rows have no size entry. The others give once, few or many, or a class for an expanded clone.

j_gene	abundance	d_gene	v_gene	CDR3nt	CDR3aa
TRBJ2-7	NA	TRBD1	TRBV28	TGTGCCAGCAGTTTATTCGGGACAGGGAGCTCCTACGAGCAGTACTTC	CASSLFGTGSSYEQYF
TRBJ2-7	NA	TRBD2	TRBV7-2	TGTGCCAGCAGCTTAGAAACGGGACTAGCGGGGGTGTCTTACGAGCAGTACTTC	CASSLETGLAGVSYEQYF
TRBJ1-1	NA	NA	TRBV7-2	TGTGCCAGCAGCCGTGACATGAACACTGAAGCTTTCTTT	CASSRDMNTEAFF
TRBJ1-5	NA	TRBD1	TRBV7-2	TGTGCCAGCAGCCAGGACAGGGTAAACAATCAGCCCCAGCATTTT	CASSQDRVNNQPQHF
TRBJ2-6	NA	TRBD1	TRBV30	TGTGCCTGGAGTGACACAGGGGCGGCTGGGGCCAACGTCCTGACTTTC	CAWSDTGAAGANVLTF
TRBJ1-1	few	NA	TRBV9	TGTGCCAGCAGCGAACGCAGGAACACTGAAGCTTTCTTT	CASSERRNTEAFF
TRBJ1-1	NA	TRBD1	TRBV19	TGTGCCAGTAGTATTTCCGGGACAGGGCTCGGAGGGACTGAAGCTTTCTTT	CASSISGTGLGGTEAFF
TRBJ1-1	NA	NA	TRBV7-9	TGTGCCAGCAGCTTAGTCGTTGACAGAAACACTGAAGCTTTCTTT	CASSLVVDRNTEAFF
TRBJ2-7	NA	NA	TRBV15	TGTGCCACCAGCAAGGACAAACTTCTATCCTACGAGCAGTACTTC	CATSKDKLLSYEQYF
TRBJ1-1	few	TRBD1	TRBV6-6	TGTGCCAGTTACGTCAGGGGGGACACTGAAGCTTTCTTT	CASYVRGDTEAFF
TRBJ1-6	NA	NA	TRBV30	TGTGCCTGGAATCGGGCCCCACGAGGGTCACCCCTCCACTTT	CAWNRAPRGSPLHF
TRBJ1-2	NA	NA	TRBV19	TGTGCCAGTAGTTACTATCGTGGCGGGTTGCAGGATGGCTACACCTTC	CASSYYRGGLQDGYTF
TRBJ1-1	NA	TRBD1	TRBV28	TGTGCCAGCAGTACGGGGGACAGGGGAGTTACTGAAGCTTTCTTT	CASSTGDRGVTEAFF
TRBJ2-1	NA	NA	TRBV28	TGTGCCAGCAGGACCAAATCGGGGATAAGGTCCTACAATGAGCAGTTCTTC	CASRTKSGIRSYNEQFF
TRBJ2-7	NA	NA	TRBV5-6	TGTGCCAGCAGCTTAGTACCCAGGGGAGTCGACGAGCAGTACTTC	CASSLVPRGVDEQYF
TRBJ1-5	once	NA	TRBV6-1	TGTGCCAGCAGTGAAGCGGGGGGAAGCAATCAGCCCCAGCATTTT	CASSEAGGSNQPQHF
TRBJ1-5	NA	TRBD1	TRBV28	TGTGCCAGCAGCTCTGACAGGGGGGGTCAGCCCCAGCATTTT	CASSSDRGGQPQHF
TRBJ2-1	NA	NA	TRBV29-1	TGCAGCGCCCCGGGACTTATCTCCTACAATGAGCAGTTCTTC	CSAPGLISYNEQFF
TRBJ1-1	NA	TRBD1	TRBV27	TGTGCCAGCGGGCAGGGGGTCCAGGTAGCTTTCTTT	CASGQGVQVAFF
TRBJ1-5	NA	TRBD1	TRBV4-3	TGCGCCAGCAGCCAGACAGGGAAGAATCAGCCCCAGCATTTT	CASSQTGKNQPQHF